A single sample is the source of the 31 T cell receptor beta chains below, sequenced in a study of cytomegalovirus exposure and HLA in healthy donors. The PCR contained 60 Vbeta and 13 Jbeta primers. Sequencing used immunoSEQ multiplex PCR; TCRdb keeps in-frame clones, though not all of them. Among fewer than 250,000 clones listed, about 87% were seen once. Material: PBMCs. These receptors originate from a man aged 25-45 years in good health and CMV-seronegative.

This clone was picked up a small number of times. In nucleotides, the CDR3 is TGTGCCAGCAGCGGAGGTTTCTCCTACGAGCAGTACTTC. Its translation is CASSGGFSYEQYF. The rearrangement uses TRBV2 and TRBJ2-7, with a tentative D call TRBD2 (5 bases). V dropped 6 bases and J dropped 0 bases, with 9 bases sitting between them. The CDR3 has 13 amino acids. The V gene's germline CDR1 is SNHLY and CDR2 FYNNEI.

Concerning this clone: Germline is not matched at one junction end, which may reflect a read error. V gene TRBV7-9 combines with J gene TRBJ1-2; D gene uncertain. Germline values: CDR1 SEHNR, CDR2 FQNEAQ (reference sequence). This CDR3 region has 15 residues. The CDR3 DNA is TGTTCCAGCAGCTTAGAATCCCCGGGTCTCGGCGGCTACACCTTC. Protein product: CSSSLESPGLGGYTF.

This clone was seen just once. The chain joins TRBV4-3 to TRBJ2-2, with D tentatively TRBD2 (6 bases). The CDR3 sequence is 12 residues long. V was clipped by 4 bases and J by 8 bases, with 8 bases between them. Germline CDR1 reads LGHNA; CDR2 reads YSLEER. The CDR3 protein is CASSPGVGELFF. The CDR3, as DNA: TGCGCCAGCAGCCCGGGGGTAGGGGAGCTGTTTTTT.

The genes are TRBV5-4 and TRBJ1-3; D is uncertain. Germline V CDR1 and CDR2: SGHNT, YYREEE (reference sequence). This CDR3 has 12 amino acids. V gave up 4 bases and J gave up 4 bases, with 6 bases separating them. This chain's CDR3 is CASSRGGNTIYF. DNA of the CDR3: TGTGCCAGCAGCCGAGGGGGAAACACCATATATTTT. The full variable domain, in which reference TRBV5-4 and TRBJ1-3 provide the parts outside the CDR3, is ETGVTQSPTHLIKTRGQQVTLRCSSQSGHNTVSWYQQALGQGPQFIFQYYREEENGRGNFPPRFSGLQFPNYSSELNVNALELDDSALYLCASSRGGNTIYFGEGSWLTVV.

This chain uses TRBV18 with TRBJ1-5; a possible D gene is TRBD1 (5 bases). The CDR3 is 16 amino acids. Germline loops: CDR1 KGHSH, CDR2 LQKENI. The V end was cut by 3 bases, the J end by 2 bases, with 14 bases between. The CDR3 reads CASSPRPARGNQPQHF. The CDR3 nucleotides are TGTGCCAGCTCACCCCGGCCCGCCAGGGGCAATCAGCCCCAGCATTTT.

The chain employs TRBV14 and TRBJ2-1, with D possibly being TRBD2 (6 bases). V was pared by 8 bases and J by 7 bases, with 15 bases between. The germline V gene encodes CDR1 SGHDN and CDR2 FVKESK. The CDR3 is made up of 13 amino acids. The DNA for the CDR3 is TGTGCCAGCGGCCTAAGTAGCGGTAATGAGCAGTTCTTC. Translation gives CASGLSSGNEQFF.

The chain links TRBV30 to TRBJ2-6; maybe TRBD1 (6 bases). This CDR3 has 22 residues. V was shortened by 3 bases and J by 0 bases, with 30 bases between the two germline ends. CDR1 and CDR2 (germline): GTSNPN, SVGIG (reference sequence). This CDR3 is CAWRGGSPLSPTTRSGANVLTF. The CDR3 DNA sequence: TGTGCCTGGAGAGGGGGTTCACCTCTCTCCCCAACTACCCGCTCTGGGGCCAACGTCCTGACTTTC. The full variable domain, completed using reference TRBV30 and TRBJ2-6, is SQTIHQWPATLVQPVGSPLSLECTVEGTSNPNLYWYRQAAGRGLQLLFYSVGIGQISSEVPQNLSASRPQDRQFILSSKKLLLSDSGFYLCAWRGGSPLSPTTRSGANVLTFGAGSRLTVL.

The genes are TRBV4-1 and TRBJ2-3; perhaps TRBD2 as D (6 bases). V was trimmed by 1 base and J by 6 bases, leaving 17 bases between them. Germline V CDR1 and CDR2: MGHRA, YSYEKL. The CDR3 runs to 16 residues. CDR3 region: CASSQVVGRSGDTQYF. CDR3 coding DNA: TGCGCCAGCAGCCAAGTGGTGGGGAGGAGTGGGGATACGCAGTATTTT.

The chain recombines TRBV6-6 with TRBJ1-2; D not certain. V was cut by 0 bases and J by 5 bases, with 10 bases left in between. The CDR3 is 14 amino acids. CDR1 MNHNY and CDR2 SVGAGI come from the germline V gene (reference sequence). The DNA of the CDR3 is TGTGCCAGCAGTTACTCGGAGACTGCATATGGCTACACCTTC. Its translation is CASSYSETAYGYTF.

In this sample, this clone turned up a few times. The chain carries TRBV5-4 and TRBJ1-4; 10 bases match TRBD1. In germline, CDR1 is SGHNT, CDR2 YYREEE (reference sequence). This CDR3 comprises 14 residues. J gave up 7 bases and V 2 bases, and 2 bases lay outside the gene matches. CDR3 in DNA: TGTGCCAGCAGCTTTGGGACAGGGGTTGAAAAACTGTTTTTT. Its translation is CASSFGTGVEKLFF. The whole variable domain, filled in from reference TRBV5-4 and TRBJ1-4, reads ETGVTQSPTHLIKTRGQQVTLRCSSQSGHNTVSWYQQALGQGPQFIFQYYREEENGRGNFPPRFSGLQFPNYSSELNVNALELDDSALYLCASSFGTGVEKLFFGSGTQLSVL.

CDR3 nucleotides: TGCGCCAGCAGCCAAGATGTCCCGGGAGGTCCAACACCCGGGAGGGCCTACGAGCAGTACTTC. It encodes CASSQDVPGGPTPGRAYEQYF. The rearrangement joins TRBV4-1 to TRBJ2-7; TRBD2 matches 8 bases. Germline V gene data show CDR1 as MGHRA and CDR2 as YSYEKL. After removal of 0 bases from V and 2 bases from J, the junction contained 21 bases not matched to a gene. This CDR3 has 21 amino acids.

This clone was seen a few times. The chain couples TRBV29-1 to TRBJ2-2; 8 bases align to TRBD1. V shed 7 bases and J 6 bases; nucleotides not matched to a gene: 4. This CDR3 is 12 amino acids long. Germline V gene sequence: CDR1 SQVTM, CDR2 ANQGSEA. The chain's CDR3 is CSAGQGSGELFF. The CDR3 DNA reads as TGCAGCGCTGGACAGGGATCCGGGGAGCTGTTTTTT.

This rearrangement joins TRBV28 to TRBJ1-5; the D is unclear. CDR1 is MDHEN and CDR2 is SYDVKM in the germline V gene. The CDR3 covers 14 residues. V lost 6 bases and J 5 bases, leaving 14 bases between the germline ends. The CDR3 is CASSSTPTYQPQHF. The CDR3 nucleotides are TGTGCCAGCAGCTCAACCCCTACTTATCAGCCCCAGCATTTT.

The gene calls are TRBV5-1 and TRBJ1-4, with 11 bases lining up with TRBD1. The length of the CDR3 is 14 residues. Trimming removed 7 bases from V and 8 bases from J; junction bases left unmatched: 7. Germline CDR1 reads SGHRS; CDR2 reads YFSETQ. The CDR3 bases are TGCGCCAGCGGGAGGACAGGGGGCGAAGAAAAACTGTTTTTT. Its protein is CASGRTGGEEKLFF.

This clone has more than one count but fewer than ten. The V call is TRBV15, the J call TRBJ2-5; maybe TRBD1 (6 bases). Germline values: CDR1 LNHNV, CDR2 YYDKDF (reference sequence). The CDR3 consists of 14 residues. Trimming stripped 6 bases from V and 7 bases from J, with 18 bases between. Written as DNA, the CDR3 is TGTGCCACCAGTTCCCGGGACACCGCGAGGACCCAGTACTTC. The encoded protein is CATSSRDTARTQYF.

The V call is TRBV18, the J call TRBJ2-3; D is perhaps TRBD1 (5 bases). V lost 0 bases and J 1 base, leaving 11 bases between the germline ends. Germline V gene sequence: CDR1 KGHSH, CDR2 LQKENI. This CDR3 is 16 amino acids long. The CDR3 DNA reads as TGTGCCAGCTCACCACCTAGCAGGGCTGGCACAGATACGCAGTATTTT. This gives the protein CASSPPSRAGTDTQYF.

The CDR3 protein is CASSPDRDGGFPEQYF. The CDR3 DNA sequence: TGTGCCAGCTCACCCGACCGGGACGGGGGTTTCCCCGAGCAGTACTTC. The V call is TRBV18, the J call TRBJ2-7, with D possibly TRBD2 on 6 matching bases. Germline V gene lookup returns CDR1 KGHSH and CDR2 LQKENI. Trimming pared 3 bases from V and 6 bases from J, leaving 21 bases between. The CDR3 sequence is 16 residues long.

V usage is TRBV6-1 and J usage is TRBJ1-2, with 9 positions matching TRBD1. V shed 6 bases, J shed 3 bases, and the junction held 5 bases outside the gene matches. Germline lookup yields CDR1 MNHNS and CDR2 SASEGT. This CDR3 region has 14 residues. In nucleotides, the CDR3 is TGTGCCAGCAGCGTCCGGGACAGGGACTATGGCTACACCTTC. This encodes CASSVRDRDYGYTF.

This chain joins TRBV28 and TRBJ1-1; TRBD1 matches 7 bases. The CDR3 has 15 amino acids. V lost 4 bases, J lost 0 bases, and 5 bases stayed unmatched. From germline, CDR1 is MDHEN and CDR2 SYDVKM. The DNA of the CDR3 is TGTGCCAGCAGTTCAGCTGGACAGGTGAACACTGAAGCTTTCTTT. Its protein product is CASSSAGQVNTEAFF.

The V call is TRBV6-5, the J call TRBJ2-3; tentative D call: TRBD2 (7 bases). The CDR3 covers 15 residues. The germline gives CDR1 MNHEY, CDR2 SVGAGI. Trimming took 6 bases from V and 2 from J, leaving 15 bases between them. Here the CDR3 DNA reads TGTGCCAGCAGCTTGGGGGGGCCTTTCACAGATACGCAGTATTTT. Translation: CASSLGGPFTDTQYF.

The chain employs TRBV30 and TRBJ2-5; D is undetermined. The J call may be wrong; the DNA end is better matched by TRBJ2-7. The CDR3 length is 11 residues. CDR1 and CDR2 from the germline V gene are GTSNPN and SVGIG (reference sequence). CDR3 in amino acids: CAWSMGYEQYF. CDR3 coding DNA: TGTGCCTGGAGTATGGGCTACGAGCAGTACTTC.

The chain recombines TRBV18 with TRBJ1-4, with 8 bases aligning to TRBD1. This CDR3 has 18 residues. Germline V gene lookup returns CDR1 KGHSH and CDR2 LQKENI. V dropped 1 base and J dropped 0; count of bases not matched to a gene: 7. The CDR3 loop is CASSPRQGAAATNEKLFF. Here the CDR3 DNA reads TGTGCCAGCTCACCACGTCAGGGGGCTGCCGCAACTAATGAAAAACTGTTTTTT.

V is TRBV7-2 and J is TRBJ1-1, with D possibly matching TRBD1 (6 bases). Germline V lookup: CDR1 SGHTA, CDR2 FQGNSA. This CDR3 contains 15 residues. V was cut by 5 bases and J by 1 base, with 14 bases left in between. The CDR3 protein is CASSPQGQRNTEAFF. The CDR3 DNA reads TGTGCCAGCAGCCCTCAGGGGCAAAGGAACACTGAAGCTTTCTTT.

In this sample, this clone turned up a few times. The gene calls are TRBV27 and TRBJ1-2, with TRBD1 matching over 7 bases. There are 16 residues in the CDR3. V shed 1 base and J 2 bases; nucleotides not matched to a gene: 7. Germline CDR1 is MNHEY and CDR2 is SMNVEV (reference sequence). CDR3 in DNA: TGTGCCAGCAGTTTATTTTTCCGGGACAGCAACTATGGCTACACCTTC. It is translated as CASSLFFRDSNYGYTF.

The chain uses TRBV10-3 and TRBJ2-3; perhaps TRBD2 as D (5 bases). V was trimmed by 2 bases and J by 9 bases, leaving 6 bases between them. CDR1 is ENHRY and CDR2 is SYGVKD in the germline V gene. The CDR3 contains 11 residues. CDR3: CAISEPGTQYF. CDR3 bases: TGTGCCATCAGTGAGCCGGGGACGCAGTATTTT.

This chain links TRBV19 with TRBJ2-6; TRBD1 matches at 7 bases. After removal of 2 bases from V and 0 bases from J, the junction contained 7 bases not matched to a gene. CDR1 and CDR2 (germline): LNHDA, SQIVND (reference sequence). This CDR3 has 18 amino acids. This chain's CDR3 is CASSILGQTYSGANVLTF. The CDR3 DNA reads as TGTGCCAGTAGTATACTGGGACAGACCTACTCTGGGGCCAACGTCCTGACTTTC.

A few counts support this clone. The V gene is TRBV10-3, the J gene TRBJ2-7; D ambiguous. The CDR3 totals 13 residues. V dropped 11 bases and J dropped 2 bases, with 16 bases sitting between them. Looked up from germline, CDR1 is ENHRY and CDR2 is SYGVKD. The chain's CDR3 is CAAANSQAYEQYF. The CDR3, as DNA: TGTGCCGCCGCCAACAGCCAGGCCTACGAGCAGTACTTC.

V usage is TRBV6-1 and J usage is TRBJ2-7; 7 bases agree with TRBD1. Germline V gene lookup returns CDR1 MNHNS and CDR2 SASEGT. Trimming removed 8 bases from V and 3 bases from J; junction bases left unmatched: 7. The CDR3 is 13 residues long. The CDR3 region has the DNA TGTGCCAGCCTCCGGGACAGTCACTACGAGCAGTACTTC. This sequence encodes CASLRDSHYEQYF.

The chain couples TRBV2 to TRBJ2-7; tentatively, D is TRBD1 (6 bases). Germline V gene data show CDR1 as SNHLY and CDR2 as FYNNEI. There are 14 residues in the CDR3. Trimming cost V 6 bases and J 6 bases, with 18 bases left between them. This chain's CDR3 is CASRPPGPQGEQYF. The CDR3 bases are TGTGCCAGCAGGCCTCCGGGGCCACAGGGCGAGCAGTACTTC.

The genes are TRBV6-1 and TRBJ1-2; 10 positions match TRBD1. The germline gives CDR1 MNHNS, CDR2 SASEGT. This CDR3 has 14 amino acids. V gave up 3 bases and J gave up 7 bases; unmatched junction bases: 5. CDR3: CASSERQGAAGYTF. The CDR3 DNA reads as TGTGCCAGCAGTGAGAGACAGGGGGCTGCTGGCTACACCTTC.

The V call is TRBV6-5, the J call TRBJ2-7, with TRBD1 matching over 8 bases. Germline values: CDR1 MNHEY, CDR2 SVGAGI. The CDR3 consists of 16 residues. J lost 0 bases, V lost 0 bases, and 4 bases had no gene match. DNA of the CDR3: TGTGCCAGCAGTTACTCGAGGACAGGGACCTCCTACGAGCAGTACTTC. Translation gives CASSYSRTGTSYEQYF.